This T cell receptor beta chain came from a study of beta chain features in type 1 diabetes. CDR3 length: 13 amino acids. Germline V lookup: CDR1 GTSNPN, CDR2 SVGIG (reference sequence). Trimming took off 2 bases at V and 6 bases at J, with 14 bases between the two ends. One heparinised blood draw averaging about 116 mL was given by each donor. This clone was observed a handful of times. TCRB transcripts that were expressed got sequenced, as all of the isolated RNA had been reverse transcribed. Assay used: immunoSEQ multiplex PCR; TCRdb lists only in-frame clones, some missing. This sample has about 290,000 clones, with under 8.5% found just once.

The chain links TRBV30 to TRBJ2-7; the D is unclear. This sequence originates from a woman younger than 35 in good health. Sequences were obtained from central memory CD4+ T cells from blood. In DNA form, the CDR3 reads TGTGCCTGGAGTCCAAGGGTGCAGAGCGAGCAGTACTTC. Encoded protein: CAWSPRVQSEQYF. The variable domain in full, with the rest retrieved from reference TRBV30 and TRBJ2-7, is SQTIHQWPATLVQPVGSPLSLECTVEGTSNPNLYWYRQAAGRGLQLLFYSVGIGQISSEVPQNLSASRPQDRQFILSSKKLLLSDSGFYLCAWSPRVQSEQYFGPGTRLTVT.